This T cell receptor beta chain was identified in a study of metastatic and nonmetastatic thyroid tumors. Study overall: The authors compared repertoires across blood and tumor or nodule tissue from malignant and benign thyroid patients. Study-wide findings and caveats: Benign nodules reportedly had significantly lower TCR beta diversity than malignant thyroid tumors in blood and tumor.

Per the study methods: Researchers built a distant-metastasis classifier for papillary thyroid cancer that drew on CDR3 differences across clinicopathological groups. TCRdb redid the clone calls on the PCR reads using MiXCR. The V and J calls and clone size come from TCRdb's table, not from the authors' own analysis. The sample carries roughly 81,000 clones, 8% to 9.5% recorded once. CDR3 length equals 14 residues. The V and J ends lost 1 base and 5 bases respectively, with 11 bases between them. Germline assignment: CDR1 SGHTA and CDR2 FQGNSA. This clone came up many times. Its antigen is not known. Before thyroid surgery, none of the patients had received any treatment.

Sample: blood. V usage is TRBV7-2 and J usage is TRBJ1-1; weak D call: TRBD1 (5 bases). The source is a female donor with papillary thyroid cancer or a benign thyroid nodule (not recorded which). Some clones in this sample may be carry-over from other donors' samples. The CDR3 DNA reads TGTGCCAGCAGCTTAGACCAGGGTCGGACTGAAGCTTTCTTT. Translation: CASSLDQGRTEAFF.